The 30 T cell receptor beta chains given below trace back to one sample, sequenced in a study of blood T cell repertoires in COVID-19. Data came from immunoSEQ multiplex PCR; TCRdb stores just in-frame clones and leaves some out. Of 200,000 to 300,000 clones listed, less than 90% are singletons. Sample: peripheral blood. The origin of the receptors is a young man with active or convalescent COVID-19.

Of note for this clone: This sample includes further DNA sequences coding for the same CDR3. This chain uses TRBV30 with TRBJ1-5; 7 bases align to TRBD1. Germline trimming cut 1 base from V and 4 bases from J; bases unmatched to any gene: 1. The CDR3 contains 13 residues. Germline V gene data show CDR1 as GTSNPN and CDR2 as SVGIG (reference sequence). This CDR3 is CAWSGQGNQPQHF. The CDR3 bases are TGTGCCTGGAGTGGACAGGGAAATCAGCCCCAGCATTTT.

The chain is built from TRBV3-1 (or the pseudogene TRBV3-2) and TRBJ1-1; the match to TRBD1 covers 7 bases. This CDR3 spans 18 amino acids. Germline trimming cut 0 bases from V and 4 bases from J; bases unmatched to any gene: 14. CDR1 LGHDT and CDR2 YNNKEL come from the germline V gene (reference sequence). As DNA, the CDR3 is TGTGCCAGCAGCCAAGATCAGACGGACAGGCAGCGTCCCACTGAAGCTTTCTTT. This encodes CASSQDQTDRQRPTEAFF.

This clone was detected a few times. The V gene is TRBV28, the J gene TRBJ1-5; D is possibly TRBD1 (5 bases). Trimming removed 5 bases at V and 0 bases at J, with 11 bases between. Germline values: CDR1 MDHEN, CDR2 SYDVKM. There are 15 residues in the CDR3. As DNA, the CDR3 is TGTGCCAGCAGTCCCCAGGGACTTAGCAATCAGCCCCAGCATTTT. It encodes CASSPQGLSNQPQHF.

The chain uses TRBV2 and TRBJ1-6, with no clear D. Trimming took 1 base from V and 9 from J, leaving 13 bases between them. The V gene's germline CDR1 is SNHLY and CDR2 FYNNEI. This CDR3 is 15 amino acids long. The CDR3 protein is CASSEEGLGISPLHF. The CDR3 nucleotides read TGTGCCAGCAGTGAAGAGGGTCTCGGGATTTCACCCCTCCACTTT.

This chain joins TRBV6-7 and TRBJ2-5; 9 bases agree with TRBD1. TRBV6-7 is given ORF status, its function remaining uncertain. The CDR3 sequence is 15 residues long. Losses at the gene ends were 1 base for V and 4 bases for J; bases not matched to a gene: 4. The chain's CDR3 is CASSYLGQGPETQYF. DNA for the CDR3: TGTGCCAGCAGTTACTTGGGACAGGGCCCAGAGACCCAGTACTTC.

This clone was detected once. The chain combines TRBV7-2 with TRBJ1-1; 7 nucleotides match TRBD1. Germline V gene lookup returns CDR1 SGHTA and CDR2 FQGNSA. This CDR3 is built from 18 residues. The trim removed 2 bases at V and 0 bases at J, leaving 12 bases unmatched. CDR3 bases: TGTGCCAGCAGCTTAAAGATTCGAGGACAGGCGATGAACACTGAAGCTTTCTTT. Protein sequence: CASSLKIRGQAMNTEAFF. The full variable domain, completed using reference TRBV7-2 and TRBJ1-1, is GAGVSQSPSNKVTEKGKDVELRCDPISGHTALYWYRQSLGQGLEFLIYFQGNSAPDKSGLPSDRFSAERTGGSVSTLTIQRTQQEDSAVYLCASSLKIRGQAMNTEAFFGQGTRLTVV.

The rearrangement uses TRBV5-4 and TRBJ1-2; 7 nucleotides match TRBD1. The germline V gene encodes CDR1 SGHNT and CDR2 YYREEE (reference sequence). Trimming cost V 0 bases and J 4 bases; bases outside gene matches: 12. The CDR3 runs 17 residues. CDR3 residues: CASSLAQAGGMFYGYTF. The CDR3 DNA reads as TGTGCCAGCAGCTTGGCCCAAGCAGGGGGAATGTTCTATGGCTACACCTTC.

In DNA form, the CDR3 reads TGCGCCAGCAGCCAAGCCGTAGCTGGGGGCGAGGGCACCGGGGAGCTGTTTTTT. This encodes CASSQAVAGGEGTGELFF. This chain connects TRBV4-3 to TRBJ2-2; D is possibly TRBD1 (6 bases). Trimming removed 1 base at V and 4 bases at J, with 19 bases between. The CDR3 contains 18 residues. Germline CDR1 and CDR2: LGHNA and YSLEER.

The chain combines TRBV5-6 with TRBJ1-4; D unclear. The CDR3 spans 14 residues. The V end lost 3 bases, the J end lost 10 bases, and 16 bases lay between the germline ends. Germline loops: CDR1 SGHDT, CDR2 YYEEEE. CDR3 sequence: CASSSDSEAGKLFF. The CDR3 DNA follows: TGTGCCAGCAGCTCCGACTCTGAGGCTGGAAAACTGTTTTTT.

This clone was detected once. The chain carries TRBV20-1 and TRBJ2-3; TRBD2 matches 8 bases. The CDR3 contains 15 residues. Germline loops: CDR1 DFQATT, CDR2 SNEGSKA (reference sequence). Trimming at V came to 3 bases and at J to 3 bases, leaving 8 bases not matched to a gene. This CDR3 reads CSASDGRGVTDTQYF. CDR3 nucleotides: TGCAGTGCTAGTGACGGGCGGGGGGTAACAGATACGCAGTATTTT.

The rearrangement links TRBV10-3 to TRBJ1-1; D is uncertain. Between the trimmed V and J ends, which lost 2 bases and 1 base, there was a span of 11 bases. This CDR3 comprises 15 residues. CDR1 is ENHRY, CDR2 SYGVKD, per germline. CDR3 loop: CAISEKGLGNTEAFF. The CDR3 region has the DNA TGTGCCATCAGTGAGAAAGGACTGGGGAACACTGAAGCTTTCTTT.

This chain connects TRBV20-1 to TRBJ1-2; D not certain. Germline assignment: CDR1 DFQATT and CDR2 SNEGSKA (reference sequence). This CDR3 has 11 amino acids. Trimming took 3 bases from V and 10 from J, leaving 12 bases between them. CDR3 sequence: CSASREALYTF. The CDR3, as DNA: TGCAGTGCTAGTCGTGAGGCTCTCTACACCTTC.

This rearrangement joins TRBV12-3 or TRBV12-4 to TRBJ2-7; the D gene is possibly TRBD2 (6 bases). V dropped 7 bases and J dropped 6 bases, with 13 bases sitting between them. The CDR3 is 12 residues long. CDR3 DNA sequence: TGTGCCAGCACCTTCGGGGGAGCCGAGCAGTACTTC. Its protein is CASTFGGAEQYF.

The chain joins TRBV7-6 to TRBJ2-2; D unclear. This CDR3 has 16 residues. Germline V gene data show CDR1 as SGHVS and CDR2 as FNYEAQ. Trimming took 1 base from V and 3 from J, leaving 12 bases between them. CDR3 residues: CASSLVSAEDTGELFF. The CDR3 nucleotides are TGTGCCAGCAGCTTAGTATCGGCAGAGGACACCGGGGAGCTGTTTTTT.

The chain recombines TRBV5-1 with TRBJ1-1; 9 bases map to TRBD1. Per germline, CDR1 SGHRS and CDR2 YFSETQ. V trimming: 5 bases; J trimming: 4 bases; junction bases outside the gene matches: 6. The CDR3 length is 14 residues. The CDR3 sequence is CASRQGASVTEAFF. In DNA, the CDR3 is TGCGCCAGCAGACAGGGGGCGTCGGTCACTGAAGCTTTCTTT.

The chain combines TRBV3-1 (or the pseudogene TRBV3-2) with TRBJ2-1; TRBD1 matches at 11 bases. In germline, CDR1 is LGHDT, CDR2 YNNKEL (reference sequence). This CDR3 has 15 residues. V was clipped by 8 bases and J by 9 bases; unmatched bases: 12. The CDR3 DNA reads as TGTGCCAGCGTACTTTCGGGACAGGGGGATTTTGAGCAGTTCTTC. Its protein is CASVLSGQGDFEQFF.

This rearrangement joins TRBV24-1 to TRBJ2-3, with D unclear. Trimming took 6 bases from V and 4 from J, leaving 13 bases between them. The CDR3 runs 14 residues. Per germline, CDR1 KGHDR and CDR2 SFDVKD. CDR3 loop: CATSLSFESDTQYF. The CDR3 DNA reads as TGTGCCACCAGTTTGAGTTTTGAATCAGATACGCAGTATTTT.

The chain carries TRBV19 and TRBJ2-7; TRBD1 matches at 11 bases. CDR3 size: 14 residues. The V gene's germline CDR1 is LNHDA and CDR2 SQIVND (reference sequence). J was trimmed by 6 bases and V by 5 bases; bases with no gene match: 6. The CDR3 spells CASSYRDRGGEQYF. The CDR3 nucleotides are TGTGCCAGTAGTTATCGGGACAGGGGGGGCGAGCAGTACTTC.

This chain connects TRBV5-1 to TRBJ2-2, with D perhaps TRBD2 (5 bases). The CDR3 contains 15 residues. Deletions cut 0 bases from V and 5 bases from J, with 11 bases between. The V gene's germline CDR1 is SGHRS and CDR2 YFSETQ. DNA for the CDR3: TGCGCCAGCAGCTTGGAGGTGGGAGAGACCGGGGAGCTGTTTTTT. Its translation is CASSLEVGETGELFF.

In this sample, this clone turned up a few times. The chain is built from TRBV6-1 and TRBJ1-4; 8 bases align to TRBD1. The germline gives CDR1 MNHNS, CDR2 SASEGT. J gave up 3 bases and V 3 bases, and 6 bases lay outside the gene matches. There are 16 residues in the CDR3. The CDR3 loop reads CASSDLQGAANEKLFF. The CDR3 region has the DNA TGTGCCAGCAGTGACTTGCAGGGGGCGGCTAATGAAAAACTGTTTTTT.

This clone occurred once. The chain joins TRBV9 to TRBJ1-2; tentatively, D is TRBD1 (5 bases). This CDR3 is built from 15 residues. Trimming took 2 bases from V and 0 from J, leaving 11 bases between them. Germline CDR1 reads SGDLS; CDR2 reads YYNGEE. The CDR3 spells CASSVPGKSNYGYTF. CDR3 DNA sequence: TGTGCCAGCAGCGTCCCAGGGAAATCTAACTATGGCTACACCTTC.

The chain employs TRBV19 and TRBJ2-7; 8 bases align to TRBD2. From germline, CDR1 is LNHDA and CDR2 SQIVND (reference sequence). The V and J ends lost 5 bases and 4 bases, in that order; junction bases with no gene match: 7. The CDR3 runs to 14 residues. In DNA form, the CDR3 reads TGTGCCAGTAGTCCCGGGGGGGGGCCGTACGAGCAGTACTTC. It translates to CASSPGGGPYEQYF.

V is TRBV6-2 or TRBV6-3 and J is TRBJ2-5; D is perhaps TRBD2 (5 bases). This CDR3 spans 14 amino acids. From germline, CDR1 is MNHEY and CDR2 SVGEGT. Trimming left V 4 bases short and J 7 bases short, with 16 bases between. In DNA form, the CDR3 reads TGTGCCAGCAGTTCCACCGCCCTTGGAGGGACCCAGTACTTC. It codes for CASSSTALGGTQYF.

This chain connects TRBV5-1 to TRBJ1-4; no definite D call. CDR1 and CDR2 (germline): SGHRS, YFSETQ. The CDR3 consists of 15 residues. Trimming shortened V by 4 bases and J by 8 bases, and 18 bases separated the two germline ends. CDR3 amino acids: CASSLELFGNEKLFF. The DNA of the CDR3 is TGCGCCAGCAGCCTCGAACTCTTCGGTAACGAAAAACTGTTTTTT.

The J gene is TRBJ2-2, the V gene TRBV3-1 (or the pseudogene TRBV3-2), with no clear D. The CDR3 spans 12 residues. Looked up from germline, CDR1 is LGHDT and CDR2 is YNNKEL (reference sequence). V lost 4 bases, J lost 6 bases, and 6 bases lay in between. CDR3 coding DNA: TGTGCCAGCAGCCCCTTCGCCGGGGAGCTGTTTTTT. It translates to CASSPFAGELFF.

This clone showed up just once. The chain joins TRBV4-2 to TRBJ1-6, with D possibly TRBD1 on 6 matching bases. The ends were cut back, 0 bases at V and 8 bases at J, with 14 bases in the middle. CDR3 length equals 16 residues. CDR1 is LGHNA, CDR2 YNFKEQ, per germline. CDR3 region: CASSQELPGVHSPLHF. CDR3 nucleotides: TGTGCCAGCAGCCAAGAATTGCCAGGGGTACATTCACCCCTCCACTTT.

The genes are TRBV14 and TRBJ1-4; D remains ambiguous. Trimming pared 5 bases from V and 0 bases from J, leaving 16 bases between. From germline, CDR1 is SGHDN and CDR2 FVKESK. This CDR3 has 17 amino acids. In DNA form, the CDR3 reads TGTGCCAGCAGCAAACTGGGCGCCGATTCAACTAATGAAAAACTGTTTTTT. This gives the protein CASSKLGADSTNEKLFF.

The chain combines TRBV4-3 with TRBJ1-1, with D possibly matching TRBD1 (6 bases). CDR3 length equals 17 residues. CDR1 is LGHNA and CDR2 is YSLEER in the germline V gene. The V and J ends lost 3 bases and 1 base respectively, with 18 bases between them. This chain's CDR3 is CASSHELLQGSNTEAFF. In DNA, the CDR3 is TGCGCCAGCAGCCATGAATTGCTACAGGGATCGAACACTGAAGCTTTCTTT.

The chain links TRBV28 to TRBJ2-5; 8 bases align to TRBD2. Trimming at V came to 3 bases and at J to 5 bases, leaving 11 bases not matched to a gene. Per the germline V gene, CDR1 is MDHEN and CDR2 is SYDVKM. CDR3 length: 16 residues. CDR3 coding DNA: TGTGCCAGCAGTTTTGAACGGGGGGGTGGTCGGGAGACCCAGTACTTC. Protein: CASSFERGGGRETQYF.

V is TRBV18 and J is TRBJ1-1, with 8 nucleotides matching TRBD1. There are 15 residues in the CDR3. Trimming took 3 bases from V and 2 from J; bases not matched to a gene: 5. Germline CDR1 and CDR2: KGHSH and LQKENI. The CDR3 region is CASSPDRGSNTEAFF. DNA for the CDR3: TGTGCCAGCTCACCTGACAGGGGAAGCAACACTGAAGCTTTCTTT.